Listed below are T cell receptor beta chains from one sample, sequenced in a study of technical replicates of blood from a few donors. Method: immunoSEQ multiplex PCR; TCRdb's copy keeps in-frame clones and lacks some. Of 51,000 or so clones in the sample, approximately 90% were seen once. Sequenced material: PBMCs. The receptors come from a human donor in good health. Some clones in this sample may be carry-over from other donors' samples. Both conserved end residues are part of each CDR3. The D gene is left open where the match is weak. Clone size is not always given. Where it is, it says once, few, many or a class for expanded clones.

J gene	D gene	clone size	V gene	CDR3 DNA	CDR3 protein
TRBJ1-5	NA	NA	TRBV30	TGTGCCTGGAACCGGGATCGGGATCAGCCCCAGCATTTT	CAWNRDRDQPQHF
TRBJ2-5	TRBD1	NA	TRBV29-1	TGCAGCGTTGCGTTAGGACAGGGGGCTGGGACCCAGTACTTC	CSVALGQGAGTQYF
TRBJ2-5	NA	NA	TRBV10-3	TGTGCCATCAGTGCCGGGGAGACCCAGTACTTC	CAISAGETQYF
TRBJ2-5	NA	NA	TRBV7-9	TGTGCCAGCAGCTTAGTTCCGGGAAGTCAAGAGACCCAGTACTTC	CASSLVPGSQETQYF
TRBJ2-2	TRBD2	NA	TRBV2	TGTGCCAGCAGGTCCCCTAGCGGGAACACCGGGGAGCTGTTTTTT	CASRSPSGNTGELFF
TRBJ2-5	NA	NA	TRBV4-1	TGCGCCAGCAGCCAAGGAGCTCAGACCCAGTACTTC	CASSQGAQTQYF
TRBJ1-2	NA	NA	TRBV15	TGTGCCACCTCAGGGGCAGGGGGCTACACCTTC	CATSGAGGYTF
TRBJ2-3	TRBD2	NA	TRBV29-1	TGCAGCGTTGCTAGCGGGGGGACGACAGATACGCAGTATTTT	CSVASGGTTDTQYF
TRBJ1-1	NA	NA	TRBV4-3	TGCGCCAGCAGCCAAGATCGAGGCGCTGAAGCTTTCTTT	CASSQDRGAEAFF
TRBJ2-7	TRBD1	NA	TRBV14	TGTGCCAGCAGCCAAGTAAGAGTTACCGACAGGGGTGTCTACGAGCAGTACTTC	CASSQVRVTDRGVYEQYF
TRBJ1-1	NA	NA	TRBV7-9	TGTGCCAGCAGCCTCGGGGGGGGCGTTTCTGAAGCTTTCTTT	CASSLGGGVSEAFF
TRBJ2-7	TRBD2	NA	TRBV5-1	TGCGCTAGCAGTAGTTCCGCGGGGGGGCCGAGCGAGCAGTACTTC	CASSSSAGGPSEQYF
TRBJ1-2	TRBD1	NA	TRBV6-5	TGTGCCAGCAGTTACTTGGACAGGGGTTATGGCTACACCTTC	CASSYLDRGYGYTF
TRBJ2-3	NA	NA	TRBV7-9	TGTGCCAGCAGCGCCCGCCAGGGAGATACGCAGTATTTT	CASSARQGDTQYF
TRBJ2-7	TRBD2	NA	TRBV11-2	TGTGCCAGCAGCCTGGGACTAGCGGGGGGTTACGAGCAGTACTTC	CASSLGLAGGYEQYF
TRBJ2-3	NA	NA	TRBV4-2	TGTGCCAGCAGCCAAGATTCGTTCGGGGGGCTGATTGATGGCACAGATACGCAGTATTTT	CASSQDSFGGLIDGTDTQYF
TRBJ2-5	NA	NA	TRBV5-1	TGCGCCAGCAGCTTGATCCAGCAGGGAGGCGAGACCCAGTACTTC	CASSLIQQGGETQYF
TRBJ1-6	NA	NA	TRBV30	TGTGCCTGCCGGGGAGAGTATAATTCACCCCTCCACTTT	CACRGEYNSPLHF
TRBJ2-5	TRBD1	NA	TRBV5-1	TGCGCCAGCAGCTCAGGGTCAGGGGGCGCAGGGACCCAGTACTTC	CASSSGSGGAGTQYF
TRBJ2-1	TRBD2	NA	TRBV4-1	TGCGCCAGCAGTGGAAGCGGGGCATCCTACAATGAGCAGTTCTTC	CASSGSGASYNEQFF
TRBJ2-5	NA	NA	TRBV5-4	TGTGCCAGCAGCTTTAGCGGTTTAGAGACCCAGTACTTC	CASSFSGLETQYF
TRBJ1-5	NA	NA	TRBV7-9	TGTGCCAGCAGCTTAGGAGGTTCTCCCCAGCATTTT	CASSLGGSPQHF
TRBJ2-1	NA	NA	TRBV14	TGTGCCAGCAGCCAAGTCAGGGGTCGGGACAATGAGCAGTTCTTC	CASSQVRGRDNEQFF
TRBJ1-4	NA	NA	TRBV27	TGTGCCAGCAGCAGCGTGGGGGCGCAGGAAAAACTGTTTTTT	CASSSVGAQEKLFF
TRBJ2-3	NA	NA	TRBV15	TGTGCCACCAGCAGAGATTATGACTCCTTGAACACAGATACGCAGTATTTT	CATSRDYDSLNTDTQYF
TRBJ2-7	NA	NA	TRBV14	TGTGCCAGCAGCCCCGGGTCCAGCTACGAGCAGTACTTC	CASSPGSSYEQYF
TRBJ2-7	NA	NA	TRBV6-6	TGTGCCAGCAGTTACACCTCTGCCGGGAGAAGGTACGAGCAGTACTTC	CASSYTSAGRRYEQYF
TRBJ2-5	NA	once	TRBV5-6	TGTGCCAGCAGCTTTGACAGGGAACGGGAGCAGTACTTC	CASSFDREREQYF
TRBJ1-6	TRBD1	NA	TRBV7-9	TGTGCCAGCAGGCCAGGGGGCCATTCACCCCTCCACTTT	CASRPGGHSPLHF
TRBJ2-1	TRBD2	NA	TRBV18	TGTGCCAGCTCAGCCGCCACTAGCGGGAGGGTCTACAATGAGCAGTTCTTC	CASSAATSGRVYNEQFF
TRBJ2-5	NA	NA	TRBV7-6	TGTGCCAGCACCCGGGGGTTTCAAGAGACCCAGTACTTC	CASTRGFQETQYF
TRBJ1-1	TRBD1	NA	TRBV4-2	TGTGCCAGCAGCCAAGAGGACGGGGGACAGGGGACGGCGTCAGCTTTCTTT	CASSQEDGGQGTASAFF
TRBJ2-4	NA	NA	TRBV18	TGTGCCAGCTCACAACAGGGTAACATTCAGTACTTC	CASSQQGNIQYF
TRBJ2-1	NA	NA	TRBV7-2	TGTGCCAGCTTAGGAGCAGGGCGAAATGAGCAGTTCTTC	CASLGAGRNEQFF
TRBJ2-5	TRBD2	NA	TRBV6-6	TGTGCCAGCAGTTTAGCGGGGGGGCAAGAGACCCAGTACTTC	CASSLAGGQETQYF
TRBJ1-4	TRBD1	NA	TRBV11-2	TGTGCCAGCAGCCCCGACAGGGTGCGTGAAAAACTGTTTTTT	CASSPDRVREKLFF
TRBJ2-1	NA	NA	TRBV7-9	TGTGCCAGCAGCTTAGAGAGGGAGATCTCCTACAATGAGCAGTTCTTC	CASSLEREISYNEQFF
TRBJ2-2	NA	NA	TRBV7-9	TGTGCCAGCAGTTATCTCGGGGGCGGGGAGCTGTTTTTT	CASSYLGGGELFF
TRBJ2-3	NA	NA	TRBV6-5	TGTGCCAGCAGTTACACGGGGATGGGCACAGATACGCAGTATTTT	CASSYTGMGTDTQYF
TRBJ2-2	NA	few	TRBV5-1	TGCGCCAGCAGCTTGGCCGGGGTTTTCACCGGGGAGCTGTTTTTT	CASSLAGVFTGELFF
TRBJ1-1	NA	once	TRBV4-1	TGCGCCAGCAGCCAAGGGACAGCTTTCATAATTAACACTGAAGCTTTCTTT	CASSQGTAFIINTEAFF
TRBJ2-5	TRBD2	NA	TRBV30	TGTGCCTGGAGTGTAGGGTATTTCACTAGCGGAGAAGGGCAAGAGACCCAGTACTTC	CAWSVGYFTSGEGQETQYF
TRBJ2-7	TRBD2	NA	TRBV5-1	TGCGCCAGCAGCTTGGGTAGTAGCGGGGCCTACGAGCAGTACTTC	CASSLGSSGAYEQYF
TRBJ2-7	NA	NA	TRBV19	TGTGCCAGTAGTATAGGGGCAGGGGGGATCTACGAGCAGTACTTC	CASSIGAGGIYEQYF
TRBJ2-3	NA	NA	TRBV9	TGTGCCAGCAGCGTAATGGGGGACCCGCGGGGAGATACGCAGTATTTT	CASSVMGDPRGDTQYF
TRBJ1-1	NA	NA	TRBV2	TGTGCCAGCAGTGCAGACAGAAACACTGAAGCTTTCTTT	CASSADRNTEAFF
TRBJ1-2	NA	NA	TRBV19	TGTGCCAGTAGTATAAAGGCAGGGGCGAACTATGGCTACACCTTC	CASSIKAGANYGYTF
TRBJ2-5	NA	NA	TRBV4-3	TGCGCCAGCAGCCCTCGAGTACAAGAGACCCAGTACTTC	CASSPRVQETQYF
TRBJ2-1	NA	NA	TRBV5-1	TGCGCCAGCAGCTTGGATAGACTGGGGGGGCAGTTCTTC	CASSLDRLGGQFF
TRBJ2-5	TRBD1	NA	TRBV5-8	TGTGCCAGCAGCAGGGACAGGTGGGAGACCCAGTACTTC	CASSRDRWETQYF
TRBJ2-5	TRBD2	NA	TRBV4-1	TGCGCCAGCAGCCGTGGCGCGGGAGGGCCAGAGACCCAGTACTTC	CASSRGAGGPETQYF
TRBJ2-3	NA	once	TRBV6-6	TGTGCCAGCAGGGACGGGAGAAGGGCAGATACGCAGTATTTT	CASRDGRRADTQYF
TRBJ2-5	TRBD2	NA	TRBV5-1	TGCGCCAGCAGCTCGACTAGCGGGGGCCAGAAACACGAGACCCAGTACTTC	CASSSTSGGQKHETQYF
TRBJ2-5	TRBD2	NA	TRBV29-1	TGCAGCGTTGTAGGGCTAGCGGGAGGGCCCCCCCAAGAGACCCAGTACTTC	CSVVGLAGGPPQETQYF
TRBJ2-1	TRBD2	NA	TRBV12-5	TGTGCTAGTGGCCCGACTAGCGGGAGGGTCAATGAGCAGTTCTTC	CASGPTSGRVNEQFF